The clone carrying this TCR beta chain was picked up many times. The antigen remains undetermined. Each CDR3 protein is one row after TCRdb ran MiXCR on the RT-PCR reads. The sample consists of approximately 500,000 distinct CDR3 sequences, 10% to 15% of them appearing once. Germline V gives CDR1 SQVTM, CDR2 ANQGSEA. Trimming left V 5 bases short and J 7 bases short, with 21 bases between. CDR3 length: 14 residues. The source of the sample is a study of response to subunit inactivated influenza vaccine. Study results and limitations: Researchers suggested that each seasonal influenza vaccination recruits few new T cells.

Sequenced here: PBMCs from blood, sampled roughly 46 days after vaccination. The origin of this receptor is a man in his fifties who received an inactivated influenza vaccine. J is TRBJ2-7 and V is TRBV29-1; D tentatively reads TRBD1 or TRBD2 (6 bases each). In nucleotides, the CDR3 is TGCAGCGTTTTACAGGACAGCCTGGGGAGGGAGCAGTACTTC. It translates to CSVLQDSLGREQYF.